A single sample is the source of the 31 T cell receptor beta chains below, sequenced in a study of T cells after yellow fever vaccination. Each CDR3 protein is one row after TCRdb ran MiXCR on the 5' RACE reads. This table has 510,000 or so distinct CDR3 sequences, about 19% appearing once. The material was PBMCs, obtained 15 days after the yellow fever booster vaccination. The receptor source for this set is a man in his thirties or forties who received the YFV17D yellow fever vaccine.

This chain joins TRBV5-6 and TRBJ1-5, with D perhaps TRBD1 (6 bases). The CDR3 sequence is 15 residues long. The V end was cut by 4 bases, the J end by 1 base, with 12 bases between. The germline V gene encodes CDR1 SGHDT and CDR2 YYEEEE. Here the CDR3 DNA reads TGTGCCAGCAGCAATTACAGGGCGAGCAATCAGCCCCAGCATTTT. Protein: CASSNYRASNQPQHF.

The rearrangement links TRBV12-3 or TRBV12-4 to TRBJ1-6, with TRBD1 identical over 8 bases. The CDR3 covers 15 residues. Trimming at V came to 4 bases and at J to 9 bases, leaving 8 bases not matched to a gene. The CDR3 nucleotides read TGTGCCAGCAGTTCCCAAGACAGGGGCGGTTCACCCCTCCACTTT. It yields the protein CASSSQDRGGSPLHF.

This clonotype was recorded a few times. The chain joins TRBV7-3 to TRBJ1-1; D unresolved. Germline lookup yields CDR1 SGHTA and CDR2 FQGTGA. The CDR3 length is 13 residues. V was shortened by 2 bases and J by 4 bases, with 8 bases between the two germline ends. The CDR3 spells CASSLGLSTEAFF. In DNA form, the CDR3 reads TGTGCCAGCAGCTTAGGGCTTAGCACTGAAGCTTTCTTT.

The chain recombines TRBV6-1 with TRBJ2-7; 9 bases fit TRBD2. Germline assignment: CDR1 MNHNS and CDR2 SASEGT. The trim removed 8 bases at V and 2 bases at J, leaving 7 bases unmatched. The CDR3 contains 14 residues. The chain's CDR3 is CASGRSGRPYEQYF. The CDR3 DNA is TGTGCCAGCGGGAGGAGCGGGAGGCCCTACGAGCAGTACTTC.

The chain employs TRBV20-1 and TRBJ2-5; 8 bases fit TRBD2. J lost 0 bases, V lost 3 bases, and 3 bases had no gene match. This CDR3 is built from 14 residues. The germline CDR1 and CDR2 sequences are DFQATT and SNEGSKA (reference sequence). CDR3: CSARPSGHQETQYF. The DNA of the CDR3 is TGCAGTGCTAGGCCTAGCGGGCACCAAGAGACCCAGTACTTC.

V usage is TRBV20-1 and J usage is TRBJ1-1, with 7 bases fitting TRBD1. Germline V gene lookup returns CDR1 DFQATT and CDR2 SNEGSKA (reference sequence). V lost 6 bases and J lost 1; bases outside the gene matches: 5. The length of the CDR3 is 13 residues. The DNA of the CDR3 is TGCAGTGCCGGCGGACAGGCGAACACTGAAGCTTTCTTT. This encodes CSAGGQANTEAFF.

Only a few counts were recorded for this clonotype. V gene TRBV20-1 combines with J gene TRBJ2-7; 9 nucleotides match TRBD1. The CDR3 spans 18 residues. V was clipped by 3 bases and J by 1 base; unmatched bases: 16. Per the germline V gene, CDR1 is DFQATT and CDR2 is SNEGSKA (reference sequence). The CDR3 reads CSASTSGTGRKYSYEQYF. The DNA for the CDR3 is TGCAGTGCTAGCACCTCCGGGACAGGGAGAAAATATTCCTACGAGCAGTACTTC.

This chain uses TRBV29-1 with TRBJ2-3; D not resolved. The germline gives CDR1 SQVTM, CDR2 ANQGSEA. The CDR3 consists of 10 residues. Trimming shortened V by 8 bases and J by 1 base, and 4 bases separated the two germline ends. CDR3 coding DNA: TGCAGCCTACGCACAGATACGCAGTATTTT. Encoded protein: CSLRTDTQYF.

This clonotype turned up a few times. The chain uses TRBV5-4 and TRBJ2-5; TRBD2 agrees at 9 bases. Germline CDR1 and CDR2: SGHNT and YYREEE (reference sequence). The J segment lost 5 bases and the V segment lost 0 bases, leaving 8 bases of the junction unmatched. This CDR3 contains 16 residues. This CDR3 reads CASSLAVAGARETQYF. DNA of the CDR3: TGTGCCAGCAGCTTGGCCGTAGCGGGGGCGAGGGAGACCCAGTACTTC.

This clonotype appeared a few times. The chain uses TRBV6-2 or TRBV6-3 and TRBJ2-5; TRBD1 is a possible D gene (6 bases). Per the germline V gene, CDR1 is MNHEY and CDR2 is SVGEGT. The V and J ends lost 4 bases and 5 bases respectively, with 20 bases between them. The CDR3 contains 16 residues. DNA of the CDR3: TGTGCCAGCAGTTCATCCCAGGGACACCTCCCCGAGACCCAGTACTTC. Protein product: CASSSSQGHLPETQYF.

This chain joins TRBV5-1 and TRBJ2-7; 12 bases line up with TRBD2. V trimming: 4 bases; J trimming: 0 bases; junction bases outside the gene matches: 14. This CDR3 comprises 19 residues. Germline values: CDR1 SGHRS, CDR2 YFSETQ. The DNA of the CDR3 is TGCGCCAGCAGCCCAACCGGGACTAGCGGGTGGGGGCCCTCCTACGAGCAGTACTTC. Translated, it gives CASSPTGTSGWGPSYEQYF.

The chain links TRBV9 to TRBJ2-5; the D is unclear. The germline V gene encodes CDR1 SGDLS and CDR2 YYNGEE. The germline V and J ends were trimmed by 4 bases and 0 bases, with 13 bases remaining between them. CDR3 length equals 15 residues. CDR3 protein: CASSTFGGYQETQYF. For the CDR3, the DNA is TGTGCCAGCAGCACCTTCGGCGGATACCAAGAGACCCAGTACTTC.

This clonotype was counted a few times. J is TRBJ2-3 and V is TRBV7-8; D is perhaps TRBD1 (5 bases). CDR3 length: 16 amino acids. From germline, CDR1 is SGHVS and CDR2 FQNEAQ. V dropped 1 base and J dropped 2 bases, with 13 bases sitting between them. The CDR3: CASSLEAGWNTDTQYF. Written as DNA, the CDR3 is TGTGCCAGCAGCTTAGAGGCAGGGTGGAACACAGATACGCAGTATTTT.

Here the CDR3 reads CASSLGFSGRTGMYNEQFF. CDR3 bases: TGTGCCAGCAGCTTAGGCTTTAGCGGGAGGACGGGAATGTACAATGAGCAGTTCTTC. This rearrangement joins TRBV7-8 to TRBJ2-1, with 10 positions matching TRBD2. Trimming removed 1 base from V and 4 bases from J; junction bases left unmatched: 13. Looked up from germline, CDR1 is SGHVS and CDR2 is FQNEAQ. This CDR3 contains 19 residues.

The chain employs TRBV2 and TRBJ2-1; D call uncertain. In germline, CDR1 is SNHLY, CDR2 FYNNEI. The CDR3 covers 15 residues. V was trimmed by 2 bases and J by 9 bases, leaving 17 bases between them. The CDR3 region is CASSERATLLAEQFF. The CDR3 region has the DNA TGTGCCAGCAGTGAACGGGCGACATTGTTGGCTGAGCAGTTCTTC.

This clonotype appeared a few times. The CDR3 region is CASKLPGTGGTFF. The DNA of the CDR3 is TGTGCCAGCAAACTACCCGGGACAGGGGGAACTTTCTTT. The chain recombines TRBV12-3 or TRBV12-4 with TRBJ1-1, with TRBD1 matching over 11 bases. The CDR3 spans 13 residues. V was pared by 7 bases and J by 12 bases, with 10 bases of the junction left unmatched.

This clonotype turned up a few times. The chain employs TRBV7-9 and TRBJ2-1; D not certain. Germline values: CDR1 SEHNR, CDR2 FQNEAQ (reference sequence). V shed 2 bases and J shed 0 bases, with 8 bases lying between them. The CDR3 is made up of 15 amino acids. This CDR3 reads CASSLRASSYNEQFF. The DNA for the CDR3 is TGTGCCAGCAGCTTACGGGCGAGCTCCTACAATGAGCAGTTCTTC.

The V gene is TRBV12-3 or TRBV12-4, the J gene TRBJ1-1; D might be TRBD1 (5 bases). This CDR3 is 12 amino acids long. The ends were cut back, 6 bases at V and 11 bases at J, with 16 bases in the middle. The CDR3: CASRPTGSVAFF. The CDR3 coding sequence is TGTGCCAGCAGACCTACAGGTTCGGTTGCTTTCTTT.

This clonotype was seen a handful of times. The chain carries TRBV30 and TRBJ1-1; D remains ambiguous. V was shortened by 2 bases and J by 8 bases, with 12 bases between the two germline ends. The V gene's germline CDR1 is GTSNPN and CDR2 SVGIG (reference sequence). There are 12 residues in the CDR3. CDR3 sequence: CAWSLSVGEAFF. DNA for the CDR3: TGTGCCTGGAGTCTCTCCGTGGGGGAAGCTTTCTTT.

This clonotype was counted between two and nine times. J is TRBJ2-7 and V is TRBV6-2 or TRBV6-3; D perhaps matches TRBD1 (5 bases). Trimming removed 5 bases from V and 1 base from J, with 9 bases in between. Germline assignment: CDR1 MNHEY and CDR2 SVGEGT. This CDR3 has 13 amino acids. The CDR3 loop is CASSTTVSYEQYF. The CDR3 coding sequence is TGTGCCAGCAGTACGACAGTTTCCTACGAGCAGTACTTC.

The CDR3 DNA reads as TGTGCCAGCAGCGTTGGGGACAGGGAACCAGATACGCAGTATTTT. It specifies CASSVGDREPDTQYF. V gene TRBV9 combines with J gene TRBJ2-3, with 9 bases lining up with TRBD1. Germline trimming cut 2 bases from V and 4 bases from J; bases unmatched to any gene: 5. Germline CDR1 is SGDLS and CDR2 is YYNGEE. The CDR3 spans 15 residues.

This clonotype was found a few times. The V gene is TRBV7-2, the J gene TRBJ2-5; D gene uncertain. V gave up 4 bases and J gave up 7 bases, with 13 bases separating them. The germline gives CDR1 SGHTA, CDR2 FQGNSA. The CDR3 totals 13 residues. The CDR3 loop is CASSSDWAGTQYF. As DNA, the CDR3 is TGTGCCAGCAGCTCTGATTGGGCCGGGACCCAGTACTTC.

This clonotype was observed a handful of times. The J gene is TRBJ2-7, the V gene TRBV7-8, with D possibly TRBD2 on 5 matching bases. Germline V lookup: CDR1 SGHVS, CDR2 FQNEAQ. The CDR3 spans 15 residues. Trimming pared 1 base from V and 2 bases from J, leaving 12 bases between. In DNA form, the CDR3 reads TGTGCCAGCAGCTTAGAAAGCGGTACCACCTACGAGCAGTACTTC. Protein: CASSLESGTTYEQYF.

The V call is TRBV30, the J call TRBJ2-1; D possibly corresponds to TRBD2 (5 bases). V lost 1 base and J lost 8, with 18 bases in between. The germline V gene has CDR1 GTSNPN and CDR2 SVGIG (reference sequence). CDR3 length: 15 residues. CDR3 in DNA: TGTGCCTGGAGTGAAGATGGGAGTAGAGTATATGAGCAGTTCTTC. It specifies CAWSEDGSRVYEQFF.

The chain joins TRBV5-1 to TRBJ2-3; TRBD2 matches at 9 bases. The CDR3 runs to 18 residues. J was trimmed by 3 bases and V by 1 base; bases with no gene match: 12. Per the germline V gene, CDR1 is SGHRS and CDR2 is YFSETQ. CDR3 sequence: CASSLMIAGVESTDTQYF. In DNA form, the CDR3 reads TGCGCCAGCAGCTTGATGATAGCGGGAGTAGAGTCGACAGATACGCAGTATTTT.

This clonotype was observed once. V and J are TRBV20-1 and TRBJ2-5; D is possibly TRBD1 or TRBD2 (5 bases each). The germline CDR1 and CDR2 sequences are DFQATT and SNEGSKA (reference sequence). The CDR3 covers 14 residues. V was clipped by 0 bases and J by 7 bases, with 15 bases between them. The CDR3, as DNA: TGCAGTGCTAGAGATCACCAGGGACCCTGGACCCAGTACTTC. This gives the protein CSARDHQGPWTQYF.

The sample holds a few counts of this clonotype. The chain carries TRBV2 and TRBJ2-7; TRBD2 matches 8 bases. CDR1 and CDR2 from the germline V gene are SNHLY and FYNNEI. Unmatched junction bases numbered 15, after V lost 10 bases and J lost 7 bases. The CDR3 has 14 amino acids. DNA of the CDR3: TGTGCCATCCTACCGGGACTAGATGAGGGGGAGCAGTACTTC. This translates into CAILPGLDEGEQYF. The complete variable domain, with remaining parts taken from reference TRBV2 and TRBJ2-7, reads EPEVTQTPSHQVTQMGQEVILRCVPISNHLYFYWYRQILGQKVEFLVSFYNNEISEKSEIFDDQFSVERPDGSNFTLKIRSTKLEDSAMYFCAILPGLDEGEQYFGPGTRLTVT.

This chain links TRBV5-4 with TRBJ2-1, with D possibly called TRBD1 or TRBD2 (6 bases each). Germline loops: CDR1 SGHNT, CDR2 YYREEE (reference sequence). The CDR3 totals 16 residues. Trimming stripped 9 bases from V and 8 bases from J, with 27 bases between. The chain's CDR3 is CATPVPGAVSYDEQFF. The CDR3 DNA reads as TGTGCCACCCCGGTCCCGGGGGCTGTTTCTTACGATGAGCAGTTCTTC.

The chain joins TRBV12-3 or TRBV12-4 to TRBJ2-2; unclear D gene. Trimming removed 4 bases at V and 2 bases at J, with 11 bases between. The CDR3 loop spans 15 amino acids. CDR3 coding DNA: TGTGCCAGCAGTTCCGTCAGAGCAAACACCGGGGAGCTGTTTTTT. Encoded protein: CASSSVRANTGELFF.

This clonotype has only a few counts. This rearrangement joins TRBV6-1 to TRBJ1-1, with D perhaps matching TRBD1 (5 bases). Germline CDR1 and CDR2: MNHNS and SASEGT. The germline V and J ends were trimmed by 6 bases and 0 bases, with 11 bases remaining between them. This CDR3 comprises 14 residues. CDR3 amino acids: CASSIRDLNTEAFF. As DNA, the CDR3 is TGTGCCAGCAGCATCAGGGATTTGAACACTGAAGCTTTCTTT.

This rearrangement joins TRBV24-1 to TRBJ2-1, with D perhaps being TRBD1 or TRBD2 (6 bases each). Germline V lookup: CDR1 KGHDR, CDR2 SFDVKD. V lost 5 bases, J lost 8 bases, and 9 bases lay in between. The CDR3 consists of 12 residues. CDR3 nucleotide sequence: TGTGCCACCAGTGTGGGGGGCGATGAGCAGTTCTTC. As protein: CATSVGGDEQFF.